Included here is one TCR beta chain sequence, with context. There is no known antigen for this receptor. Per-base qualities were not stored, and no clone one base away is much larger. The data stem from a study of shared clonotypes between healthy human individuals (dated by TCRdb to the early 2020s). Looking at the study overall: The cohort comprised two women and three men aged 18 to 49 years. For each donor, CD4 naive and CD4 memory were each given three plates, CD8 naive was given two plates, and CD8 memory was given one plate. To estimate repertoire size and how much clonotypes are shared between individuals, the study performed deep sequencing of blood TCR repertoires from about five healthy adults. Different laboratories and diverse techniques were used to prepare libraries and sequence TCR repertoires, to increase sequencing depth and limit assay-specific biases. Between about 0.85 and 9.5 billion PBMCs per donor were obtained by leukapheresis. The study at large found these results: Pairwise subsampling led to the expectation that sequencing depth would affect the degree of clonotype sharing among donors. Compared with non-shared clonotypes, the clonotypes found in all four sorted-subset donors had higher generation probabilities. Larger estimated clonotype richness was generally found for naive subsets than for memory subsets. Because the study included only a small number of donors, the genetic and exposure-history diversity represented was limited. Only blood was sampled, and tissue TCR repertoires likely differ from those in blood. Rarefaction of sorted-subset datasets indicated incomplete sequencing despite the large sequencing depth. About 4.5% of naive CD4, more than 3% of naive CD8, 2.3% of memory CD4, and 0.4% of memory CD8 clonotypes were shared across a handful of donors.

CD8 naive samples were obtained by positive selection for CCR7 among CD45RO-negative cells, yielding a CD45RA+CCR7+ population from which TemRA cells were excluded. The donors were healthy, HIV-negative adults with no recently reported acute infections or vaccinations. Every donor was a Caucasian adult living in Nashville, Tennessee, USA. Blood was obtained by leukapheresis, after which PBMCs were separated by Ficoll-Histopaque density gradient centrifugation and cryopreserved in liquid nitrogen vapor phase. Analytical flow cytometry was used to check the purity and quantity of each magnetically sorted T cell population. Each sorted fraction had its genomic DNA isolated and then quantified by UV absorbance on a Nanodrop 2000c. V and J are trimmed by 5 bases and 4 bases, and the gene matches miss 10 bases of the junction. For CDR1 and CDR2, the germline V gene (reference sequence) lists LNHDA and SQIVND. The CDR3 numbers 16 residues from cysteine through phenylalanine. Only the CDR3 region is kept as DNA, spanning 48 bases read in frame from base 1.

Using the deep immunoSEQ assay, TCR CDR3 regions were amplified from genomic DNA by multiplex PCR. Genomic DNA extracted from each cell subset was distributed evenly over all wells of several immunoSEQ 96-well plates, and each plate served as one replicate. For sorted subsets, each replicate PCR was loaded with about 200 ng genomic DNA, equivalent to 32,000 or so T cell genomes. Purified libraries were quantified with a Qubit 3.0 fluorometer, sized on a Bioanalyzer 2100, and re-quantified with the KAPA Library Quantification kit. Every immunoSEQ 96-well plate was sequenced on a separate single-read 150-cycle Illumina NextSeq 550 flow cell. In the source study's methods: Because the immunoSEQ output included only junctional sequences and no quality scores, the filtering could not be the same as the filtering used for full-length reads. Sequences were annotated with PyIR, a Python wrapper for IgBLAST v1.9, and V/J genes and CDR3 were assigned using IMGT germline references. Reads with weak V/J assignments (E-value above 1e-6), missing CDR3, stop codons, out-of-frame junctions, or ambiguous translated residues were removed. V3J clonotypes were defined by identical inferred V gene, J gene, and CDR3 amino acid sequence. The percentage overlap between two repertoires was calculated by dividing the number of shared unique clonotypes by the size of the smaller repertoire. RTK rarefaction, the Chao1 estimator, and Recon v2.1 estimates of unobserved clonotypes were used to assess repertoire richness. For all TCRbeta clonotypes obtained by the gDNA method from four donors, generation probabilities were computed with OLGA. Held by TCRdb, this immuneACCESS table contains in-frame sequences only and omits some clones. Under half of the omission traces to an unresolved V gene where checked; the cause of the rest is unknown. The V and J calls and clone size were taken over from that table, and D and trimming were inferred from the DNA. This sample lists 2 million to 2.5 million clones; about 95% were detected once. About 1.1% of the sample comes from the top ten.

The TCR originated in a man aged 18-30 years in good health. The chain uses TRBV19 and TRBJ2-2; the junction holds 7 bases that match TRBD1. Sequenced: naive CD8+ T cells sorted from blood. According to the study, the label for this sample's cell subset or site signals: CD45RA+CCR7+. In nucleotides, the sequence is TGTGCCAGTAGTGCTAGACAGGGAACGGGCACCGGGGAGCTGTTTTTT. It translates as CASSARQGTGTGELFF. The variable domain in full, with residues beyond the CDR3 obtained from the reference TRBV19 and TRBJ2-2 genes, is DGGITQSPKYLFRKEGQNVTLSCEQNLNHDAMYWYRQDPGQGLRLIYYSQIVNDFQKGDIAEGYSVSREKKESFPLTVTSAQKNPTAFYLCASSARQGTGTGELFFGEGSRLTVL.